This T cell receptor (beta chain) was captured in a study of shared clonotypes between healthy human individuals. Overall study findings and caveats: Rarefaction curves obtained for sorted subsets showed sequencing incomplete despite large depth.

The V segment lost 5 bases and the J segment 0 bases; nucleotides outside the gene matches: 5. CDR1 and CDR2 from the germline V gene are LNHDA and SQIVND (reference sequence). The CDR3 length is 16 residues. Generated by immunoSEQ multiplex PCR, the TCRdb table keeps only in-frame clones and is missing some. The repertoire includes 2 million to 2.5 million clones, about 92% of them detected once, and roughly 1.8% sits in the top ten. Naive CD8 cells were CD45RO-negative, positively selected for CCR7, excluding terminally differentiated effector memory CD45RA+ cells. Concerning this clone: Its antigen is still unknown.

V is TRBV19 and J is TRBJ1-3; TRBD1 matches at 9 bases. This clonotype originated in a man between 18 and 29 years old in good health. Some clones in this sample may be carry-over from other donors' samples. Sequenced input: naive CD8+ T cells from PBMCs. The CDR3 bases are TGTGCCAGTAGTGCGTACAGGGGGCACTCTGGAAACACCATATATTTT. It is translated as CASSAYRGHSGNTIYF.